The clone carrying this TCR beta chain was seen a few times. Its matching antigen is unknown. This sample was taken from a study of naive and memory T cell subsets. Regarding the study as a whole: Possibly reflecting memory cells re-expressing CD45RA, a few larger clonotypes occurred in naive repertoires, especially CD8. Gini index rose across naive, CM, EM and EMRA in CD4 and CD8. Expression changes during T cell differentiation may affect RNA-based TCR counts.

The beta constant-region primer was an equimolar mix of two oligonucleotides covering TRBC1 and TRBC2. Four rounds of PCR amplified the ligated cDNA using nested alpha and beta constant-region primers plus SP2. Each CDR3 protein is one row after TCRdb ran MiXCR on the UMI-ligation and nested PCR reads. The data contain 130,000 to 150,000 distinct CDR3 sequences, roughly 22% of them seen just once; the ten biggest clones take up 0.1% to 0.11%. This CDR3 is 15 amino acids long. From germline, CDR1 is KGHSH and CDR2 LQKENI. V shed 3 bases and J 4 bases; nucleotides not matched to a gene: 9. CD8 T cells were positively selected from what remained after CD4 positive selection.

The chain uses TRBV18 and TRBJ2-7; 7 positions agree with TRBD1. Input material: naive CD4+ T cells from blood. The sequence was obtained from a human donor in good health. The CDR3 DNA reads TGTGCCAGCTCACCCCCTGGACAGGCCCAATACGAGCAGTACTTC. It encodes CASSPPGQAQYEQYF.